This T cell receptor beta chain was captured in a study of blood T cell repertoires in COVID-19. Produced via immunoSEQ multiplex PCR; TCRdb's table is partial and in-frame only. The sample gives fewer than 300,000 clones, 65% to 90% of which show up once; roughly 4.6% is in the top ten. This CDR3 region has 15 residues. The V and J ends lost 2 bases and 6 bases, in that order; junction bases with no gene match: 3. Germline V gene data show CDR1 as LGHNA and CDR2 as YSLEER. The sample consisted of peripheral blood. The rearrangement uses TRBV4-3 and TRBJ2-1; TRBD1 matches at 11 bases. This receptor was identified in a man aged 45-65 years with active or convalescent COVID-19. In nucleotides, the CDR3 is TGCGCCAGCAGCCAACCCGGACAGGGGGCCAATGAGCAGTTCTTC. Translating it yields CASSQPGQGANEQFF.